This passage covers 2 T cell receptor beta chains from one sample sequenced in a study of blood T cell dynamics during melanoma immunotherapy. As to time point: pre-treatment baseline. The assay was immunoSEQ multiplex PCR, and TCRdb's table has in-frame clones only and misses some. The sample records about 7,200 clones, 80% to 85% being singletons. The sample was blood, taken from a patient treated with checkpoint blockade. These receptors originate from a human donor with melanoma.

This clone appeared a few times. The chain is built from TRBV9 and TRBJ1-2; 10 bases agree with TRBD1. With 3 bases clipped from V and 4 bases from J, the junction kept 6 bases outside the gene matches. CDR1 and CDR2 from the germline V gene are SGDLS and YYNGEE. The CDR3 sequence is 15 residues long. CDR3 loop: CASSDRDRGVYGYTF. The CDR3 nucleotides are TGTGCCAGCAGCGACCGGGACAGGGGCGTCTATGGCTACACCTTC.

V and J are TRBV28 and TRBJ1-1; D possibly corresponds to TRBD1 (5 bases). The CDR3 extends over 13 amino acids. Germline V CDR1 and CDR2: MDHEN, SYDVKM. Trimming removed 6 bases at V and 4 bases at J, with 12 bases between. CDR3 loop: CASRGAGGTEAFF. The CDR3 bases are TGTGCCAGCAGAGGCGCGGGGGGCACTGAAGCTTTCTTT.